These T cell receptor beta chains were read from a single sample in a study of beta chain features in type 1 diabetes. The method was immunoSEQ multiplex PCR; TCRdb's version includes in-frame clones alone and lacks a portion of them. Here the sample spans about 300,000 clones, around an eighth being singletons. Sequenced: naive CD4+ T cells from blood. The source is a woman between 18 and 30 years old with type 1 diabetes. The CDR3 runs from the conserved cysteine through the conserved F or W. Each record gives: D gene, V gene, clone size, J gene, CDR3 DNA, CDR3 protein. A D gene is named only where the DNA matches it firmly. Rows may omit the clone size; those that give it use once, few, many or a size class.

-,TRBV10-3,-,TRBJ1-4,TGTGCCATCAGGTCGGGTGAAAAACTGTTTTTT,CAIRSGEKLFF
TRBD1,TRBV5-1,-,TRBJ1-4,TGCGCCAGCAGCGCGGACAGGGCCGATGAAAAACTGTTTTTT,CASSADRADEKLFF
-,TRBV2,-,TRBJ1-2,TGTGCCAGCAGGGAGACGGCCAACTATGGCTACACCTTC,CASRETANYGYTF
TRBD1,TRBV11-2,few,TRBJ2-3,TGTGCCAGCAGCTCCTACAGGGGAGAGCGCACCGGTACGCAGTATTTT,CASSSYRGERTGTQYF
TRBD1,TRBV29-1,-,TRBJ1-1,TGCAGCGGGGGACAGGGGACCGCTGAAGCTTTCTTT,CSGGQGTAEAFF
TRBD2,TRBV11-2,-,TRBJ2-3,TGTGCCAGCAGCCAGACTAGCGGTAGCACAGATACGCAGTATTTT,CASSQTSGSTDTQYF
-,TRBV5-1,few,TRBJ2-1,TGCGCCAGCAGCCCGCTATACCACAATGAGCAGTTCTTC,CASSPLYHNEQFF
TRBD1,TRBV5-4,-,TRBJ1-1,TGTGCCAGCAGCCGAGAACAGGGGCGATACACTGAAGCTTTCTTT,CASSREQGRYTEAFF
-,TRBV18,-,TRBJ1-2,TGTGCCAGCTCACCGGTTAGGACCGGGGAGTATGGCTACACCTTC,CASSPVRTGEYGYTF
-,TRBV5-5,-,TRBJ2-6,TGTGCCAGCAGCTCCCCCTCCGGGTCTGGGGCCAACGTCCTGACTTTC,CASSSPSGSGANVLTF
TRBD1,TRBV5-1,few,TRBJ2-7,TGCGCCAGCAGCTTGGAGGACAGGGACTACGAGCAGTACTTC,CASSLEDRDYEQYF
-,TRBV29-1,-,TRBJ2-5,TGCAGCGCAGGAGGCGGGACCCCCTGGACCCAGTACTTC,CSAGGGTPWTQYF
TRBD1,TRBV5-1,-,TRBJ1-1,TGCGCCAGCAGCTTTGGGACAGGGGGTGTTGAAGCTTTCTTT,CASSFGTGGVEAFF
TRBD1,TRBV28,-,TRBJ2-5,TGTGCCAGCAGTTTAACGGACAGGGGTGAGACCCAGTACTTC,CASSLTDRGETQYF
-,TRBV6-5,-,TRBJ1-2,TGTGCCAGCAGTTACTCCACAAATGGCCTAGGCTATGGCTACACCTTC,CASSYSTNGLGYGYTF
-,TRBV27,few,TRBJ2-7,TGTGCCAGCAGTTTAGCGTCCAGGGCCTACGAGCAGTACTTC,CASSLASRAYEQYF